Following are 19 T cell receptor beta chains from one sample sequenced in a study of T cells after somatic rescue of genetic block. The assay was immunoSEQ multiplex PCR, and TCRdb's table has in-frame clones only and misses some. Here the sample spans over 95,000 clones, approximately 90% being singletons. Sequencing was performed on peripheral blood mononuclear cells (PBMCs). These receptor sequences come from a woman between 18 and 29 years old.

This clone occurred a few times. The rearrangement uses TRBV30 and TRBJ1-1, with 8 bases identical to TRBD1. V was pared by 1 base and J by 1 base, with 2 bases of the junction left unmatched. The germline gives CDR1 GTSNPN, CDR2 SVGIG (reference sequence). This CDR3 comprises 14 residues. CDR3 residues: CAWSGDRSNTEAFF. DNA for the CDR3: TGTGCCTGGAGTGGGGACAGGTCGAACACTGAAGCTTTCTTT.

The chain uses TRBV5-6 and TRBJ1-4, with a possible D match to TRBD1 (6 bases). Germline V gene sequence: CDR1 SGHDT, CDR2 YYEEEE. Trimming cost V 2 bases and J 8 bases, with 19 bases left between them. This CDR3 region has 16 residues. In nucleotides, the CDR3 is TGTGCCAGCAGCTTATGGACAGCCCCCCCGAGAGAAAAACTGTTTTTT. It codes for CASSLWTAPPREKLFF.

The chain uses TRBV7-3 and TRBJ1-6; D gene ambiguous. Trimming removed 5 bases from V and 6 bases from J, with 8 bases in between. The CDR3 totals 13 residues. Germline V gene lookup returns CDR1 SGHTA and CDR2 FQGTGA. CDR3 coding DNA: TGTGCCAGCAGCCCTCGGAGTAATTCACCCCTCCACTTT. It specifies CASSPRSNSPLHF.

Notes on this clone: Distinct nucleotide sequences in the sample also encode this CDR3. V gene TRBV30 combines with J gene TRBJ1-5; D not resolved. This CDR3 comprises 13 residues. Germline CDR1 is GTSNPN and CDR2 is SVGIG (reference sequence). The V end was cut by 0 bases, the J end by 2 bases, with 5 bases between. This chain's CDR3 is CAWSVVGNQPQHF. The CDR3 region has the DNA TGTGCCTGGAGTGTGGTTGGCAATCAGCCCCAGCATTTT.

V gene TRBV15 combines with J gene TRBJ1-3; a possible D gene is TRBD1 (5 bases). Between the trimmed V and J ends, which lost 0 bases and 2 bases, there was a span of 8 bases. CDR1 is LNHNV, CDR2 YYDKDF, per germline (reference sequence). The CDR3 extends over 15 amino acids. The CDR3 bases are TGTGCCACCAGCAGAGATCGGGGGGCTGGAAACACCATATATTTT. Translated: CATSRDRGAGNTIYF.

The chain has TRBV7-2 and TRBJ1-2; D is uncertain. This CDR3 has 13 residues. V was trimmed by 2 bases and J by 6 bases, leaving 10 bases between them. Germline assignment: CDR1 SGHTA and CDR2 FQGNSA. The CDR3 DNA reads TGTGCCAGCAGCTTATCACAGTTCAATGGCTACACCTTC. Translated: CASSLSQFNGYTF.

The chain has TRBV11-2 and TRBJ2-5; TRBD2 aligns across 11 bases. Trimming at V came to 3 bases and at J to 5 bases, leaving 5 bases not matched to a gene. This CDR3 is built from 15 residues. CDR1 is SGHAT and CDR2 is FQNNGV in the germline V gene. DNA of the CDR3: TGTGCCAGCAGCTTTAGCGGGGGGGCTTTCGAGACCCAGTACTTC. It specifies CASSFSGGAFETQYF. Filled out from reference TRBV11-2 and TRBJ2-5, the complete variable domain reads EAGVAQSPRYKIIEKRQSVAFWCNPISGHATLYWYQQILGQGPKLLIQFQNNGVVDDSQLPKDRFSAERLKGVDSTLKIQPAKLEDSAVYLCASSFSGGAFETQYFGPGTRLLVL.

The chain employs TRBV7-9 and TRBJ1-4; TRBD1 might be the D (6 bases). There are 16 residues in the CDR3. The germline V gene has CDR1 SEHNR and CDR2 FQNEAQ (reference sequence). The V end lost 3 bases, the J end lost 0 bases, and 11 bases lay between the germline ends. CDR3 nucleotides: TGTGCCAGCAGCTTGTCCGACAGGACAACTAATGAAAAACTGTTTTTT. The encoded protein is CASSLSDRTTNEKLFF.

The V call is TRBV19, the J call TRBJ1-3; no definite D call. The CDR3 totals 15 residues. CDR1 LNHDA and CDR2 SQIVND come from the germline V gene (reference sequence). Between the trimmed V and J ends, which lost 4 bases and 6 bases, there was a span of 16 bases. The CDR3 here is CASSKRGRIENTIYF. The CDR3, as DNA: TGTGCCAGTAGTAAAAGAGGACGGATAGAAAACACCATATATTTT.

The chain links TRBV6-5 to TRBJ2-7; D gene ambiguous. The CDR3 covers 15 residues. Germline CDR1 and CDR2: MNHEY and SVGAGI. Between the trimmed V and J ends, which lost 0 bases and 0 bases, there was a span of 9 bases. CDR3 residues: CASSYSAVFSYEQYF. In DNA form, the CDR3 reads TGTGCCAGCAGTTACTCGGCCGTTTTCTCCTACGAGCAGTACTTC.

The chain is built from TRBV11-2 and TRBJ1-4, with D perhaps TRBD1 (6 bases). CDR3 size: 17 residues. CDR1 SGHAT and CDR2 FQNNGV come from the germline V gene. V gave up 1 base and J gave up 6 bases, with 18 bases separating them. CDR3 in amino acids: CASSLGVRGQGYEKLFF. CDR3 sequence (DNA): TGTGCCAGCAGCTTAGGGGTGAGGGGCCAGGGGTATGAAAAACTGTTTTTT.

This clone was seen more than once but under ten times. The chain employs TRBV5-1 and TRBJ1-1, with D unclear. This CDR3 is 14 amino acids long. Trimming removed 4 bases from V and 0 bases from J, with 10 bases in between. CDR1 is SGHRS and CDR2 is YFSETQ in the germline V gene. The CDR3 region is CASSRQPMNTEAFF. In nucleotides, the CDR3 is TGCGCCAGCAGCCGGCAACCAATGAACACTGAAGCTTTCTTT.

The gene calls are TRBV18 and TRBJ1-3, with 8 bases matching TRBD1. Germline CDR1 is KGHSH and CDR2 is LQKENI. This CDR3 region has 17 residues. The ends lost 6 bases at V and 1 base at J; junction bases unmatched: 11. The CDR3, as DNA: TGTGCCAGCTCCGGGACAGGTTTAAGGGCTTCTGGAAACACCATATATTTT. This codes for CASSGTGLRASGNTIYF.

The J gene is TRBJ1-5, the V gene TRBV19; 9 nucleotides align to TRBD1. CDR1 and CDR2 from the germline V gene are LNHDA and SQIVND (reference sequence). The CDR3 is 13 residues long. V shed 9 bases and J 7 bases; nucleotides not matched to a gene: 7. The CDR3 sequence: CASGQGFIQPQHF. DNA of the CDR3: TGTGCCAGCGGACAGGGGTTTATACAGCCCCAGCATTTT.

V is TRBV6-4 and J is TRBJ2-3; 10 positions agree with TRBD2. The germline V gene has CDR1 MRHNA and CDR2 SNTAGT. Trimming took 3 bases from V and 4 from J; bases not matched to a gene: 1. The CDR3 sequence is 14 residues long. CDR3 sequence (DNA): TGTGCCAGCAGTGAAAGCGGGGGGGCAGATACGCAGTATTTT. Translated, it gives CASSESGGADTQYF.

V gene TRBV9 combines with J gene TRBJ1-1; D gene ambiguous. V was cut by 0 bases and J by 5 bases, with 11 bases left in between. Germline V gene lookup returns CDR1 SGDLS and CDR2 YYNGEE. The CDR3 spans 14 residues. The DNA for the CDR3 is TGTGCCAGCAGCGTAGCTGTGGAGTATACTGAAGCTTTCTTT. Translation gives CASSVAVEYTEAFF. The full variable domain, rest sourced from reference TRBV9 and TRBJ1-1, is DSGVTQTPKHLITATGQRVTLRCSPRSGDLSVYWYQQSLDQGLQFLIQYYNGEERAKGNILERFSAQQFPDLHSELNLSSLELGDSALYFCASSVAVEYTEAFFGQGTRLTVV.

The genes are TRBV6-5 and TRBJ1-4, with 8 bases fitting TRBD1. Germline CDR1 is MNHEY and CDR2 is SVGAGI. The CDR3 loop spans 15 amino acids. Trimming removed 4 bases from V and 10 bases from J; junction bases left unmatched: 11. The CDR3 DNA sequence: TGTGCCAGCAGTTCTGGACAGGGTGCGAGGGTAAAACTGTTTTTT. It translates to CASSSGQGARVKLFF.

The chain carries TRBV30 and TRBJ1-2; perhaps TRBD1 as D (6 bases). The CDR3 is 17 residues long. Germline V gives CDR1 GTSNPN, CDR2 SVGIG (reference sequence). The V end lost 0 bases, the J end lost 0 bases, and 17 bases lay between the germline ends. This CDR3 reads CAWSVPGGDAANYGYTF. For the CDR3, the DNA is TGTGCCTGGAGTGTTCCCGGGGGCGATGCAGCTAACTATGGCTACACCTTC.

The chain recombines TRBV13 with TRBJ2-5, with D unresolved. CDR3 length equals 15 residues. V lost 4 bases and J 4 bases, leaving 16 bases between the germline ends. Per germline, CDR1 PRHDT and CDR2 FYEKMQ (reference sequence). CDR3 coding DNA: TGTGCCAGCAGCTCCTACAGTCCTGTCGGAGAGACCCAGTACTTC. Translation: CASSSYSPVGETQYF.